The text below deals with one T cell receptor (beta chain). As originally analysed: Estimation of nucleated cell counts was performed using reference gene primer amplification. Assay used: immunoSEQ multiplex PCR; TCRdb lists only in-frame clones, some missing. Clone size and V and J calls were adopted from that table, with D and trimming inferred from the DNA. The sample includes roughly 120,000 clones, roughly 87% seen only once; the top ten take 4% to 5.5%. This sample stems from a study of blood T cell repertoires in COVID-19. Study summary: Whether acute or convalescent, the COVID-19 samples came from the United States, Italy and Spain. Sources were T cells, B-cell-depleted T cells, or PBMCs; the material itself was cDNA or gDNA.

The length of the CDR3 is 17 residues. The trim removed 5 bases at V and 0 bases at J, leaving 9 bases unmatched. Germline lookup yields CDR1 SGHTA and CDR2 FQGNSA. The sample was peripheral blood. The clonotype originates from a human donor in a cohort sampled during active COVID-19. This rearrangement joins TRBV7-2 to TRBJ1-3; 8 bases are a match to TRBD1. The DNA of the CDR3 is TGTGCCAGCAGCCCTTCGACAGGGGCGTCCTCTGGAAACACCATATATTTT. As protein: CASSPSTGASSGNTIYF.